These 17 T cell receptor beta chains came from one sample sequenced in a study of cytomegalovirus exposure and HLA in healthy donors. Measured with immunoSEQ multiplex PCR; TCRdb has only the in-frame clones, and not every one. Altogether approximately 110,000 clones are present, 70% to 90% being singletons, with the ten largest covering 4%. Sequenced: PBMCs. Receptors were obtained from a young woman in good health and CMV-seropositive.

This clone was seen only a few times. The rearrangement links TRBV2 to TRBJ1-2; D might be TRBD1 (5 bases). The CDR3 is 13 amino acids. CDR1 and CDR2 from the germline V gene are SNHLY and FYNNEI. V shed 5 bases and J shed 1 base, with 8 bases lying between them. In nucleotides, the CDR3 is TGTGCCAGCAGTCCCCAGGGTAACTATGGCTACACCTTC. The encoded protein is CASSPQGNYGYTF. The full variable domain, completed using reference TRBV2 and TRBJ1-2, is EPEVTQTPSHQVTQMGQEVILRCVPISNHLYFYWYRQILGQKVEFLVSFYNNEISEKSEIFDDQFSVERPDGSNFTLKIRSTKLEDSAMYFCASSPQGNYGYTFGSGTRLTVV.

The genes are TRBV6-6 and TRBJ2-1, with a weak D call TRBD2 (6 bases). The V end lost 5 bases, the J end lost 4 bases, and 15 bases lay between the germline ends. The CDR3 totals 15 residues. Germline loops: CDR1 MNHNY, CDR2 SVGAGI (reference sequence). Here the CDR3 reads CASSPPGSKYNEQFF. CDR3 DNA sequence: TGTGCCAGCAGTCCCCCCGGGAGTAAGTACAATGAGCAGTTCTTC.

The V call is TRBV18, the J call TRBJ1-1; perhaps TRBD1 as D (5 bases). The V gene lost 6 bases and the J gene lost 12 bases, with 20 bases spanning the gap. The length of the CDR3 is 13 residues. The germline V gene has CDR1 KGHSH and CDR2 LQKENI. CDR3 sequence (DNA): TGTGCCAGCTCCCCTCAGGGAGGACACGGGACTTTCTTT. Translation gives CASSPQGGHGTFF.

This chain uses TRBV11-2 with TRBJ2-7; D is perhaps TRBD1 (5 bases). V lost 1 base to trimming and J lost 5 bases, with 6 bases between them. The CDR3 runs 12 residues. Looked up from germline, CDR1 is SGHAT and CDR2 is FQNNGV. The CDR3 DNA reads TGTGCCAGCAGCTTAGGGGGCCACGAGCAGTACTTC. It codes for CASSLGGHEQYF. Variable domain in full (rest from reference TRBV11-2 and TRBJ2-7): EAGVAQSPRYKIIEKRQSVAFWCNPISGHATLYWYQQILGQGPKLLIQFQNNGVVDDSQLPKDRFSAERLKGVDSTLKIQPAKLEDSAVYLCASSLGGHEQYFGPGTRLTVT.

This clone was observed a handful of times. The rearrangement joins TRBV4-2 to TRBJ2-7; 9 bases line up with TRBD1. The trim removed 5 bases at V and 9 bases at J, leaving 8 bases unmatched. The CDR3 extends over 13 amino acids. Looked up from germline, CDR1 is LGHNA and CDR2 is YNFKEQ. This CDR3 reads CASSKGTGSPQYF. In DNA, the CDR3 is TGTGCCAGCAGCAAGGGGACAGGGTCCCCGCAGTACTTC.

V is TRBV10-2 and J is TRBJ1-2; D remains ambiguous. Germline values: CDR1 WSHSY, CDR2 SAAADI. The CDR3 is made up of 13 amino acids. Deletions cut 6 bases from V and 2 bases from J, with 10 bases between. The CDR3 loop is CASSVNTNYGYTF. CDR3 DNA: TGCGCCAGCAGCGTCAATACAAACTATGGCTACACCTTC.

V is TRBV5-3 and J is TRBJ2-7, with D unresolved. TRBV5-3 falls under the ORF class, with uncertain function. The CDR3 is 14 residues long. Trimming removed 1 base at V and 4 bases at J, with 12 bases between. In DNA form, the CDR3 reads TGTGCCAGAAGCTTGTGGCCCGCCGGGTACGAGCAGTACTTC. Encoded protein: CARSLWPAGYEQYF.

This chain connects TRBV4-2 to TRBJ2-1; D is unresolved. Germline lookup yields CDR1 LGHNA and CDR2 YNFKEQ. This CDR3 comprises 12 residues. V was shortened by 1 base and J by 6 bases, with 4 bases between the two germline ends. The CDR3 DNA reads TGTGCCAGCAGCCAAGGGGCCAATGAGCAGTTCTTC. This gives the protein CASSQGANEQFF.

The chain joins TRBV6-5 to TRBJ1-2; D is possibly TRBD1 (6 bases). Trimming removed 4 bases at V and 6 bases at J, with 12 bases between. The germline V gene has CDR1 MNHEY and CDR2 SVGAGI. The CDR3 runs to 13 residues. The CDR3 region is CASSWGPQDGYTF. The CDR3 DNA reads TGTGCCAGCAGTTGGGGGCCCCAGGATGGCTACACCTTC.

V and J are TRBV7-9 and TRBJ1-1, with D maybe TRBD1 (5 bases). V gave up 4 bases and J gave up 1 base, with 13 bases separating them. The CDR3 contains 15 residues. Germline lookup yields CDR1 SEHNR and CDR2 FQNEAQ (reference sequence). The DNA for the CDR3 is TGTGCCAGCAGCTCCTACGCAGGGAAGAACACTGAAGCTTTCTTT. Translation gives CASSSYAGKNTEAFF.

The gene calls are TRBV7-2 and TRBJ1-2; 7 bases map to TRBD1. Unmatched junction bases numbered 6, after V lost 1 base and J lost 7 bases. This CDR3 has 14 residues. The V gene's germline CDR1 is SGHTA and CDR2 FQGNSA. The CDR3 loop reads CASSLVGQAGGYTF. The CDR3 coding sequence is TGTGCCAGCAGCTTAGTCGGACAGGCCGGTGGCTACACCTTC.

CDR3 protein: CASSRLASSTDTQYF. In nucleotides, the CDR3 is TGTGCCAGCAGCCGACTAGCGTCAAGTACAGATACGCAGTATTTT. This chain joins TRBV9 and TRBJ2-3; 8 bases line up with TRBD2. The J segment lost 3 bases and the V segment lost 4 bases, leaving 7 bases of the junction unmatched. The CDR3 contains 15 residues. Germline CDR1 SGDLS, CDR2 YYNGEE. The full variable domain, with the rest looked up from reference TRBV9 and TRBJ2-3, is DSGVTQTPKHLITATGQRVTLRCSPRSGDLSVYWYQQSLDQGLQFLIQYYNGEERAKGNILERFSAQQFPDLHSELNLSSLELGDSALYFCASSRLASSTDTQYFGPGTRLTVL.

This chain joins TRBV18 and TRBJ2-4, with 10 nucleotides matching TRBD1. This CDR3 is built from 20 residues. V trimming: 3 bases; J trimming: 0 bases; junction bases outside the gene matches: 14. Germline CDR1 is KGHSH and CDR2 is LQKENI. The CDR3 reads CASSPTWGQGQVIAKNIQYF. CDR3 sequence (DNA): TGTGCCAGCTCACCCACCTGGGGACAGGGGCAGGTTATAGCCAAAAACATTCAGTACTTC.

The chain joins TRBV6-1 to TRBJ1-5, with D unresolved. The germline V gene encodes CDR1 MNHNS and CDR2 SASEGT. V lost 2 bases and J lost 4, with 6 bases in between. The CDR3 is 13 amino acids. CDR3 protein: CASSEIDNQPQHF. CDR3 nucleotide sequence: TGTGCCAGCAGTGAAATAGATAATCAGCCCCAGCATTTT.

V usage is TRBV6-5 and J usage is TRBJ1-5, with 7 bases lining up with TRBD1. Germline V gene data show CDR1 as MNHEY and CDR2 as SVGAGI. This CDR3 has 13 amino acids. V shed 5 bases and J 7 bases; nucleotides not matched to a gene: 5. The CDR3 protein is CASSPRGHQPQHF. The CDR3 nucleotides read TGTGCCAGCAGTCCAAGGGGGCACCAGCCCCAGCATTTT.

The chain recombines TRBV2 with TRBJ2-3; 9 nucleotides match TRBD1. The CDR3 totals 13 residues. V dropped 5 bases and J dropped 4; count of bases not matched to a gene: 1. Germline CDR1 is SNHLY and CDR2 is FYNNEI. In nucleotides, the CDR3 is TGTGCCAGCAGTACAGGGGGCCCAGATACGCAGTATTTT. It yields the protein CASSTGGPDTQYF.

This chain links TRBV5-1 with TRBJ1-5; D is possibly TRBD1 (5 bases). The CDR3 runs to 17 residues. Trimming took off 0 bases at V and 0 bases at J, with 13 bases between the two ends. Germline CDR1 is SGHRS and CDR2 is YFSETQ. The CDR3 DNA is TGCGCCAGCAGCTTGGGGGGCGGTATGAATAGCAATCAGCCCCAGCATTTT. Translating it yields CASSLGGGMNSNQPQHF.